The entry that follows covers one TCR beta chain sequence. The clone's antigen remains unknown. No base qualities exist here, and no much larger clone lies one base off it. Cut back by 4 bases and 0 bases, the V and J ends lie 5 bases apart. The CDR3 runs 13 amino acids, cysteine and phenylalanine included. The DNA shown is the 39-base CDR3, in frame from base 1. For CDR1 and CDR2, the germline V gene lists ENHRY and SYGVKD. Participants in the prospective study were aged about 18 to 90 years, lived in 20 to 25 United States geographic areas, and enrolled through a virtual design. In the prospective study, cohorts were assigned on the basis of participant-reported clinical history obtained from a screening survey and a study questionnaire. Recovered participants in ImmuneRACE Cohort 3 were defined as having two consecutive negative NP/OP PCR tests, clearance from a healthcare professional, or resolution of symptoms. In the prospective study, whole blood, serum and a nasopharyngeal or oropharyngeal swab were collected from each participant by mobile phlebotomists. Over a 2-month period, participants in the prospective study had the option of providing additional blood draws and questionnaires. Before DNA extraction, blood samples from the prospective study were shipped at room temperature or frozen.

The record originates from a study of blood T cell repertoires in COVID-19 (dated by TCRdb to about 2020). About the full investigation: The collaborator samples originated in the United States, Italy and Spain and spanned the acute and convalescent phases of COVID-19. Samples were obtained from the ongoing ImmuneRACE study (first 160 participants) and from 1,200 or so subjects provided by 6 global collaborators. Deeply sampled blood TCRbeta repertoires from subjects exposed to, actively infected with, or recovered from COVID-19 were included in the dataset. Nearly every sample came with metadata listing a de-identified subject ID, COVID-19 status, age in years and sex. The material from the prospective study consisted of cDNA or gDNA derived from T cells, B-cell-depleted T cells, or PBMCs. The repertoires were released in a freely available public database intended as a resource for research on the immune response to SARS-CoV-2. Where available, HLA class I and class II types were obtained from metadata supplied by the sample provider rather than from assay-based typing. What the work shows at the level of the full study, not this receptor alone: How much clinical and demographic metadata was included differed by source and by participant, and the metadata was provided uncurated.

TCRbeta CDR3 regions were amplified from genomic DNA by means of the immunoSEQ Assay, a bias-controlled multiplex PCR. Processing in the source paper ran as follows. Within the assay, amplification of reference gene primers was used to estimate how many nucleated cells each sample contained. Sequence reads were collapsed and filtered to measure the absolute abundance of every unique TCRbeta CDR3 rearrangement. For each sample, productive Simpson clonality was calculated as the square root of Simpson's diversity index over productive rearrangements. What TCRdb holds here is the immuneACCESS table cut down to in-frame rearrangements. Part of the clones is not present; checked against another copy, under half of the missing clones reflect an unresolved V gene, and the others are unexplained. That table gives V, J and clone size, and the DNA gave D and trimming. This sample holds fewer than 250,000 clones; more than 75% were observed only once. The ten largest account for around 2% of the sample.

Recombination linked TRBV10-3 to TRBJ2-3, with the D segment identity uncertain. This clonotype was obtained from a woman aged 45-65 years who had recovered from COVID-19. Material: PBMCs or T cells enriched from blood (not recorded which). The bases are TGTGCCATCAGTGGAGCCAGCACAGATACGCAGTATTTT. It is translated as CAISGASTDTQYF.